This T cell receptor (beta chain) originates from a study of cytomegalovirus exposure and HLA in healthy donors. Study-level points and caveats: An analysis done earlier found most TCR beta V segments productive about 90% or about 30% of the time. Roughly uniform sequencing depth across donors was assumed, possibly incorrectly.

Unmatched junction bases numbered 10, after V lost 5 bases and J lost 6 bases. Germline assignment: CDR1 SGHRS and CDR2 YFSETQ. The CDR3 has 15 amino acids. Nominal health characterized the donors when sampled, though unrecorded immune exposures were likely. In the case of this clone: Its antigen remains unidentified.

With 60 Vbeta and 13 Jbeta primers, the PCR was carried out. Authors' analysis steps: Later reanalysis found roughly 80 million unique TCR beta chains, some 10 million of them shared. Only in-frame clones appear in the TCRdb table, and some are missing; sequencing was by immunoSEQ multiplex PCR. V and J calls and clone size follow that table, whereas D and trimming were derived from the DNA. The table has 100,000 to 140,000 clones, approximately 79% seen once; the top ten hold about 14%. The receptor was isolated from a woman in her 40s in good health and CMV-seropositive. The chain recombines TRBV5-1 with TRBJ2-1; 8 bases line up with TRBD2. Sequencing input: PBMCs. DNA of the CDR3: TGCGCCAGCAGGCCAGTAGCGGGGCCTGGCAATGAGCAGTTCTTC. It is translated as CASRPVAGPGNEQFF.